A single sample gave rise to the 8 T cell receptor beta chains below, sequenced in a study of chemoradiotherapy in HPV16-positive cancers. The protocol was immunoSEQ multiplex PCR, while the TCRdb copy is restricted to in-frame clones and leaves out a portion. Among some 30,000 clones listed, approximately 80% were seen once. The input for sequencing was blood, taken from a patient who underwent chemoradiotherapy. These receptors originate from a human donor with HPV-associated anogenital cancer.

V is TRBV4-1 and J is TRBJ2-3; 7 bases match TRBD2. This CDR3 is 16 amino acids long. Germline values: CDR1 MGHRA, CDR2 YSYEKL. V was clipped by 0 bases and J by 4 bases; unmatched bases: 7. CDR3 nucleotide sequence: TGCGCCAGCAGCCAAGATGGGGGGGTTGGGGCAGATACGCAGTATTTT. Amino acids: CASSQDGGVGADTQYF.

CDR3 in DNA: TGTGCCAGCAGGCCAGGGACAGGGGGCACCGGCGGGGAGCTGTTTTTT. Its protein product is CASRPGTGGTGGELFF. The gene calls are TRBV7-2 and TRBJ2-2, with 12 nucleotides matching TRBD1. The germline CDR1 and CDR2 sequences are SGHTA and FQGNSA. The CDR3 length is 16 residues. V dropped 6 bases and J dropped 7; count of bases not matched to a gene: 9.

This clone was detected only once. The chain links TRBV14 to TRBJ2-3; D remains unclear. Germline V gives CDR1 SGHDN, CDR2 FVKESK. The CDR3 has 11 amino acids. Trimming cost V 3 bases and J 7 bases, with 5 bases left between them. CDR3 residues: CASSQGYTQYF. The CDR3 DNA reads TGTGCCAGCAGCCAGGGGTATACGCAGTATTTT.

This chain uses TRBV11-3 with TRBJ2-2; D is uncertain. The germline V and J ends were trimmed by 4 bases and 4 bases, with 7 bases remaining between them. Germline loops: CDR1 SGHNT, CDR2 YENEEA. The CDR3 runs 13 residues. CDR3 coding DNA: TGTGCCAGCAGCTCCACACTCACCGGGGAGCTGTTTTTT. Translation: CASSSTLTGELFF.

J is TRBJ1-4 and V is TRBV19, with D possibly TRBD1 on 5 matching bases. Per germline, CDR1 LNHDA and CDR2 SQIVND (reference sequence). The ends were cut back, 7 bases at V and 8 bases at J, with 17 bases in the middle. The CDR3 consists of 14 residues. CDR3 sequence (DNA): TGTGCCAGTACCATGGGACTGCTGGGAGAAAAACTGTTTTTT. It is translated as CASTMGLLGEKLFF.

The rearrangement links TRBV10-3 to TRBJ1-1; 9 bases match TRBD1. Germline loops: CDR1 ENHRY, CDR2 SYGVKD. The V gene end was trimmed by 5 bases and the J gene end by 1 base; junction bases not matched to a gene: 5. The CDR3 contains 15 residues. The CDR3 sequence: CAISPKGQGNTEAFF. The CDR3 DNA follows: TGTGCCATCAGTCCCAAGGGACAGGGGAACACTGAAGCTTTCTTT.

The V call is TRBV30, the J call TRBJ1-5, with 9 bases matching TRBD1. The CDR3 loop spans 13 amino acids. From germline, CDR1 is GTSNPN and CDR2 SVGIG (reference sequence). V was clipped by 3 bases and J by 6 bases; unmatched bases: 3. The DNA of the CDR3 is TGTGCCTGGAGCGACAGGGGGGGTCAGCCCCAGCATTTT. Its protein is CAWSDRGGQPQHF.

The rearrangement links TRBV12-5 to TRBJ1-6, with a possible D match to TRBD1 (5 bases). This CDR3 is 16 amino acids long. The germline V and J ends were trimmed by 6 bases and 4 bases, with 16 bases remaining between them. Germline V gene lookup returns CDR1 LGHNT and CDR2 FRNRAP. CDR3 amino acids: CASGHGDGQYNSPLHF. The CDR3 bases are TGTGCTAGTGGCCACGGGGACGGACAATATAATTCACCCCTCCACTTT. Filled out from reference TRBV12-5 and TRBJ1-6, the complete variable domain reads DARVTQTPRHKVTEMGQEVTMRCQPILGHNTVFWYRQTMMQGLELLAYFRNRAPLDDSGMPKDRFSAEMPDATLATLKIQPSEPRDSAVYFCASGHGDGQYNSPLHFGNGTRLTVT.